This T cell receptor beta chain was obtained from a study of blood T cell repertoires in COVID-19. At the level of the study: The United States, Italy and Spain supplied acute and convalescent COVID-19 samples.

The CDR3 sequence is 14 residues long. Losses at the gene ends were 5 bases for V and 5 bases for J; bases not matched to a gene: 8. CDR1 and CDR2 from the germline V gene are MNHEY and SVGAGI. Study members were between 18 and 89 years old and lived in 20 to 30 US regions. Clinical history as reported by participants underpinned cohort assignment. Generated by immunoSEQ multiplex PCR, the TCRdb table keeps only in-frame clones and is missing some. This table has about 250,000 clones, approximately 84% appearing once. This sequence originates from a man aged 35 to 55 who had recovered from COVID-19. V usage is TRBV6-5 and J usage is TRBJ2-5; 7 nucleotides agree with TRBD1. Sequenced sample: PBMCs or T cells enriched from blood (not recorded which). The DNA for the CDR3 is TGTGCCAGCAGTCGACAGGGTCCTAGGGAGACCCAGTACTTC. Protein: CASSRQGPRETQYF.